Shown below are 24 T cell receptor beta chains from a single sample sequenced in a study of T cells in Graves' hyperthyroidism and ophthalmopathy. Amplification of TCR beta CDR3 regions was performed using RNA transcripts as template. Initially, a first-round RT-PCR of the TCR CDR3 employed the HTBI primer set. One entry per CDR3 protein results from TCRdb running MiXCR on the multiplex PCR reads. The repertoire has some 490,000 distinct CDR3 sequences, more than 15% of them found once; the top ten carry 25% to 30%. Sample: blood. Receptors were obtained from a woman in her twenties or thirties with Graves' ophthalmopathy.

The sample holds many counts of this clonotype. The chain couples TRBV28 to TRBJ1-1; D is ambiguous. V was cut by 3 bases and J by 1 base, with 6 bases left in between. The CDR3 is 13 amino acids. The germline V gene has CDR1 MDHEN and CDR2 SYDVKM. The CDR3 protein is CASSLFKNTEAFF. The CDR3 nucleotides are TGTGCCAGCAGTTTGTTTAAGAACACTGAAGCTTTCTTT. The full variable domain, completed using reference TRBV28 and TRBJ1-1, is DVKVTQSSRYLVKRTGEKVFLECVQDMDHENMFWYRQDPGLGLRLIYFSYDVKMKEKGDIPEGYSVSREKKERFSLILESASTNQTSMYLCASSLFKNTEAFFGQGTRLTVV.

This chain connects TRBV5-8 to TRBJ2-5, with 7 bases fitting TRBD1. CDR3 length equals 13 residues. Germline-derived CDR1 and CDR2 are SGHTS and YDEGEE. V shed 3 bases and J 4 bases; nucleotides not matched to a gene: 3. Here the CDR3 reads CASSSGQRETQYF. Here the CDR3 DNA reads TGTGCCAGCAGCTCGGGACAGAGAGAGACCCAGTACTTC.

The V call is TRBV7-9, the J call TRBJ2-1; D is ambiguous. Germline assignment: CDR1 SEHNR and CDR2 FQNEAQ (reference sequence). The CDR3 has 12 residues. The V and J ends lost 4 bases and 12 bases respectively, with 13 bases between them. This CDR3 is CASSSALAVQFF. For the CDR3, the DNA is TGTGCCAGCAGCTCGGCCCTGGCGGTGCAGTTCTTC. Complete variable domain (other parts from reference TRBV7-9 and TRBJ2-1): DTGVSQNPRHKITKRGQNVTFRCDPISEHNRLYWYRQTLGQGPEFLTYFQNEAQLEKSRLLSDRFSAERPKGSFSTLEIQRTEQGDSAMYLCASSSALAVQFFGPGTRLTVL.

This clonotype was seen ten or more times. The chain combines TRBV28 with TRBJ1-5; tentative D call: TRBD1 (6 bases). V was cut by 6 bases and J by 0 bases, with 9 bases left in between. The CDR3 consists of 14 residues. Per germline, CDR1 MDHEN and CDR2 SYDVKM. CDR3 nucleotides: TGTGCCAGCAGATTGACAGGTAGCAATCAGCCCCAGCATTTT. It yields the protein CASRLTGSNQPQHF. The variable domain in full, with the rest retrieved from reference TRBV28 and TRBJ1-5, is DVKVTQSSRYLVKRTGEKVFLECVQDMDHENMFWYRQDPGLGLRLIYFSYDVKMKEKGDIPEGYSVSREKKERFSLILESASTNQTSMYLCASRLTGSNQPQHFGDGTRLSIL.

This clonotype was observed at least ten times. This sequence joins TRBV9 and TRBJ1-1; the D is unclear. The germline V gene has CDR1 SGDLS and CDR2 YYNGEE. The CDR3 has 13 amino acids. Trimming stripped 3 bases from V and 3 bases from J, with 9 bases between. The DNA of the CDR3 is TGTGCCAGCAGCGGCGGCGGATACACTGAAGCTTTCTTT. As protein: CASSGGGYTEAFF.

The rearrangement links TRBV10-3 to TRBJ1-4; TRBD1 aligns across 7 bases. The CDR3 runs to 15 residues. Germline CDR1 is ENHRY and CDR2 is SYGVKD. V lost 2 bases to trimming and J lost 2 bases; unmatched junction nucleotides: 2. The CDR3 DNA sequence: TGTGCCATCAGTGAGGCGACAGGGACTAATGAAAAACTGTTTTTT. Its protein is CAISEATGTNEKLFF.

This clonotype was seen ten or more times. The chain joins TRBV5-1 to TRBJ2-2; TRBD1 or TRBD2 may be the D gene (5 bases each). Germline V gene sequence: CDR1 SGHRS, CDR2 YFSETQ. Trimming shortened V by 0 bases and J by 0 bases, and 9 bases separated the two germline ends. The CDR3 runs to 16 residues. DNA of the CDR3: TGCGCCAGCAGCTTGGCCGAGGGGTCGAACACCGGGGAGCTGTTTTTT. This gives the protein CASSLAEGSNTGELFF.

The chain uses TRBV7-8 and TRBJ1-4; D may be TRBD1 (5 bases). This CDR3 has 15 residues. V was pared by 3 bases and J by 3 bases, with 11 bases between. Per germline, CDR1 SGHVS and CDR2 FQNEAQ. The DNA of the CDR3 is TGTGCCAGCAGCTTCTACGTGGGGGCTAATGAAAAACTGTTTTTT. Translated: CASSFYVGANEKLFF.

This clonotype was seen a handful of times. At one end the junction does not follow the germline gene, possibly because of a read error. The V and J genes are TRBV7-9 and TRBJ2-1; 7 bases are shared with TRBD2. The CDR3 is 14 residues long. The V gene's germline CDR1 is SEHNR and CDR2 FQNEAQ (reference sequence). DNA of the CDR3: TGCGCCAGCAGCTTAGTGGCGGGAGTAGTTGAGCAGTTCTTC. As protein: CASSLVAGVVEQFF.

This clonotype was observed a handful of times. V and J are TRBV3-1 and TRBJ1-3; D perhaps matches TRBD1 (5 bases). Per the germline V gene, CDR1 is LGHDT and CDR2 is YNNKEL (reference sequence). Between the trimmed V and J ends, which lost 7 bases and 5 bases, there was a span of 9 bases. This CDR3 region has 12 residues. CDR3: CASTGARNTIYF. The CDR3 DNA sequence: TGTGCCAGCACCGGGGCCCGAAACACCATATATTTT.

A few counts support this clonotype. This chain uses TRBV27 with TRBJ1-6; D uncertain. Germline values: CDR1 MNHEY, CDR2 SMNVEV (reference sequence). The length of the CDR3 is 15 residues. Trimming took off 6 bases at V and 0 bases at J, with 9 bases between the two ends. This CDR3 is CASSQGFSYNSPLHF. The CDR3 DNA reads as TGTGCCAGCAGCCAAGGGTTCTCCTATAATTCACCCCTCCACTTT.

This clonotype turned up a few times. This CDR3 reads CASSSLVPDTQYF. DNA for the CDR3: TGTGCCAGCAGTTCACTCGTCCCAGATACGCAGTATTTT. The gene calls are TRBV28 and TRBJ2-3; no reliable D call. Trimming removed 4 bases at V and 4 bases at J, with 9 bases between. The germline gives CDR1 MDHEN, CDR2 SYDVKM. The CDR3 totals 13 residues.

This clonotype was counted at least ten times. This chain uses TRBV28 with TRBJ2-7; 8 positions agree with TRBD2. Trimming cost V 6 bases and J 4 bases; bases outside gene matches: 5. The CDR3 is made up of 13 amino acids. Germline V gene lookup returns CDR1 MDHEN and CDR2 SYDVKM. CDR3 in amino acids: CASSLREGYEQYF. The DNA for the CDR3 is TGTGCCAGCAGCCTACGGGAGGGGTACGAGCAGTACTTC. Using reference TRBV28 and TRBJ2-7 for the parts outside the CDR3, the full variable domain is DVKVTQSSRYLVKRTGEKVFLECVQDMDHENMFWYRQDPGLGLRLIYFSYDVKMKEKGDIPEGYSVSREKKERFSLILESASTNQTSMYLCASSLREGYEQYFGPGTRLTVT.

The chain joins TRBV4-2 to TRBJ2-1; D uncertain. CDR1 and CDR2 (germline): LGHNA, YNFKEQ. The length of the CDR3 is 12 residues. Trimming shortened V by 4 bases and J by 8 bases, and 9 bases separated the two germline ends. CDR3 amino acids: CASSLSKDEQFF. CDR3 in DNA: TGTGCCAGCAGCCTCAGTAAGGATGAGCAGTTCTTC.

This clonotype was recorded many times. The chain combines TRBV2 with TRBJ1-1; no definite D call. The CDR3 is made up of 13 amino acids. The germline gives CDR1 SNHLY, CDR2 FYNNEI. The germline V and J ends were trimmed by 3 bases and 7 bases, with 12 bases remaining between them. The DNA for the CDR3 is TGTGCCAGCAGTGATAAACGCACAAGTGAAGCTTTCTTT. This encodes CASSDKRTSEAFF.

This clonotype was observed a handful of times. This rearrangement joins TRBV30 to TRBJ2-7; 9 bases map to TRBD2. This CDR3 has 14 residues. Germline V gene data show CDR1 as GTSNPN and CDR2 as SVGIG (reference sequence). The V and J ends lost 2 bases and 2 bases, in that order; junction bases with no gene match: 4. CDR3 region: CAWSPAGGPYEQYF. The CDR3 region has the DNA TGTGCCTGGAGTCCGGCGGGAGGGCCCTACGAGCAGTACTTC.

This clonotype was seen only a few times. V gene TRBV4-1 combines with J gene TRBJ2-1; 11 nucleotides line up with TRBD2. The CDR3 has 18 residues. Germline trimming cut 0 bases from V and 7 bases from J; bases unmatched to any gene: 11. In germline, CDR1 is MGHRA, CDR2 YSYEKL. This CDR3 reads CASSQERSVAGGPNEQFF. DNA for the CDR3: TGCGCCAGCAGCCAAGAGAGGTCGGTAGCGGGAGGGCCAAATGAGCAGTTCTTC.

The chain couples TRBV7-3 to TRBJ2-7; TRBD2 matches at 11 bases. V shed 4 bases and J 5 bases; nucleotides not matched to a gene: 7. The CDR3 loop spans 15 amino acids. The germline V gene has CDR1 SGHTA and CDR2 FQGTGA. This chain's CDR3 is CASSWRTSGYDEQYF. The CDR3 DNA follows: TGTGCCAGCAGCTGGAGGACTAGCGGGTACGACGAGCAGTACTTC.

This clonotype was observed many times. The CDR3 region is CASSYPIAGVGYNEQFF. The CDR3 nucleotides are TGTGCCAGCAGTTACCCAATAGCGGGAGTGGGCTACAATGAGCAGTTCTTC. The chain has TRBV6-2 or TRBV6-3 and TRBJ2-1, with 9 bases that match TRBD2. Germline CDR1 is MNHEY and CDR2 is SVGEGT. The CDR3 extends over 17 amino acids. The V segment lost 2 bases and the J segment 3 bases; nucleotides outside the gene matches: 8.

This clonotype showed up just a few times. The genes are TRBV11-2 and TRBJ1-2; D remains unclear. CDR1 is SGHAT and CDR2 is FQNNGV in the germline V gene. Trimming pared 0 bases from V and 4 bases from J, leaving 6 bases between. This CDR3 contains 13 residues. Here the CDR3 reads CASSLEGFYGYTF. The DNA of the CDR3 is TGTGCCAGCAGCTTAGAGGGATTCTATGGCTACACCTTC.

This clonotype has a count of ten or more. The genes are TRBV28 and TRBJ2-2; the D call may be TRBD1 or TRBD2 (5 bases each). CDR1 and CDR2 from the germline V gene are MDHEN and SYDVKM. V dropped 8 bases and J dropped 2 bases, with 12 bases sitting between them. The CDR3 contains 14 residues. The CDR3 loop reads CASHSGPNTGELFF. The CDR3 DNA sequence: TGTGCCAGCCATTCGGGACCTAACACCGGGGAGCTGTTTTTT.

Of note for this clonotype: The conserved closing phenylalanine or tryptophan is absent in this CDR3, likely reflecting a read error. The chain uses TRBV4-3 and TRBJ2-1; 9 positions agree with TRBD2. The CDR3 has 16 amino acids. Germline values: CDR1 LGHNA, CDR2 YSLEER. Losses at the gene ends were 1 base for V and 6 bases for J; bases not matched to a gene: 7. The DNA of the CDR3 is TGCGCCAGCAGCCAAGTGGGAGGGACTAGCCTCAATGAGCAGTTCCTC. Translation: CASSQVGGTSLNEQFL.

This clonotype showed up many times. Here the CDR3 reads CASSLRRDRVDEQYF. Here the CDR3 DNA reads TGTGCCAGCAGCTTACGCCGGGACAGGGTTGATGAGCAGTACTTC. The V and J genes are TRBV7-9 and TRBJ2-7, with 9 bases that match TRBD1. Trimming took 2 bases from V and 7 from J; bases not matched to a gene: 9. The germline V gene encodes CDR1 SEHNR and CDR2 FQNEAQ (reference sequence). The CDR3 has 15 residues. The full variable domain, rest sourced from reference TRBV7-9 and TRBJ2-7, is DTGVSQNPRHKITKRGQNVTFRCDPISEHNRLYWYRQTLGQGPEFLTYFQNEAQLEKSRLLSDRFSAERPKGSFSTLEIQRTEQGDSAMYLCASSLRRDRVDEQYFGPGTRLTVT.

This clonotype appeared a few times. The rearrangement joins TRBV5-8 to TRBJ2-7, with TRBD2 matching over 13 bases. CDR1 is SGHTS, CDR2 YDEGEE, per germline. The CDR3 loop spans 15 amino acids. Losses at the gene ends were 4 bases for V and 9 bases for J; bases not matched to a gene: 10. CDR3 DNA sequence: TGTGCCAGCAGCCGCGGACTAGCGGGAGATATCGGGCAGTACTTC. This codes for CASSRGLAGDIGQYF.